A selection of T cell receptor beta chains follows, all from one sample in a study of T cells after somatic rescue of genetic block. The table came from immunoSEQ multiplex PCR; TCRdb's copy has only in-frame clones and leaves some out. The sample has tens of thousands of clones; approximately 90% are singletons. The sample consisted of peripheral blood mononuclear cells (PBMCs). These receptors came from a man between 40 and 49 years old. The CDR3 runs from the conserved cysteine through the conserved F or W. Each record gives: V gene, D gene, J gene, clone size, CDR3 protein, CDR3 DNA. A D gene is named only where the DNA matches it firmly. Expanded clones get a size class; other rows say once, few or many, or leave the size out.

>TRBV27|-|TRBJ1-3|-
CASSPSGALSGNTIYF
TGTGCCAGCAGTCCTTCGGGGGCTCTCTCTGGAAACACCATATATTTT
>TRBV27|TRBD1|TRBJ2-3|-
CASSLDRGWTDTQYF
TGTGCCAGCAGTTTAGACAGGGGATGGACAGATACGCAGTATTTT
>TRBV2|TRBD1|TRBJ1-1|-
CASSDRTGSTEAFF
TGTGCCAGCAGTGACAGGACAGGTTCCACTGAAGCTTTCTTT
>TRBV19|TRBD1|TRBJ2-3|-
CASSIPGQGGTDTQYF
TGTGCCAGTAGTATTCCGGGACAGGGAGGCACAGATACGCAGTATTTT
>TRBV28|-|TRBJ2-5|-
CATGTAGETQYF
TGTGCCACCGGGACAGCGGGAGAGACCCAGTACTTC
>TRBV11-2|-|TRBJ2-4|-
CASSPTSTGVINIQYF
TGTGCCAGCAGCCCCACCTCGACGGGGGTTATAAACATTCAGTACTTC
>TRBV7-9|TRBD1|TRBJ1-6|-
CASSLGTGVSPLHF
TGTGCCAGCAGCTTAGGAACAGGGGTCTCACCCCTCCACTTT
>TRBV6-6|-|TRBJ2-7|-
CASSSRIYEQYF
TGTGCCAGCAGCTCCCGGATCTACGAGCAGTACTTC
>TRBV6-5|-|TRBJ1-1|-
CASRLHAKINTEAFF
TGTGCCAGCCGCCTCCATGCAAAAATCAACACTGAAGCTTTCTTT
>TRBV5-5|TRBD1|TRBJ1-5|-
CASSLGGRDRGPKPQHF
TGTGCCAGCAGCTTGGGGGGCCGAGACAGGGGCCCCAAGCCCCAGCATTTT
>TRBV4-3|TRBD2|TRBJ2-3|-
CASSQGVAGGPRTDTQYF
TGCGCCAGCAGCCAAGGGGTAGCGGGAGGGCCGAGGACAGATACGCAGTATTTT
>TRBV6-1|-|TRBJ1-1|-
CASSEASPRSTEAFF
TGTGCCAGCAGTGAAGCCAGCCCCCGTTCCACTGAAGCTTTCTTT
>TRBV6-1|TRBD1|TRBJ1-1|-
CASSVDGQADTEAFF
TGTGCCAGCAGTGTAGACGGACAGGCGGACACTGAAGCTTTCTTT
>TRBV19|-|TRBJ2-7|-
CASSHPRGGEQYF
TGTGCCAGTAGTCACCCCAGGGGCGGCGAGCAGTACTTC
>TRBV18|TRBD1|TRBJ2-2|once
CASSLGQGTGELFF
TGTGCCAGCTCACTGGGACAGGGCACCGGGGAGCTGTTTTTT
>TRBV18|-|TRBJ2-5|-
CASSLSQETQYF
TGTGCCAGCTCACTGAGCCAAGAGACCCAGTACTTC
>TRBV19|-|TRBJ1-1|once
CASSITANTEAFF
TGTGCCAGTAGTATAACAGCGAACACTGAAGCTTTCTTT
>TRBV19|TRBD1|TRBJ2-7|once
CASSNQGVYEQYF
TGTGCCAGTAGTAATCAGGGGGTCTACGAGCAGTACTTC
>TRBV2|-|TRBJ1-5|-
CASKYAGPDQPQHF
TGTGCCAGCAAATATGCAGGGCCGGATCAGCCCCAGCATTTT
>TRBV6-5|TRBD2|TRBJ2-5|-
CASSYGSGRDQETQYF
TGTGCCAGCAGTTACGGCTCAGGGAGGGACCAAGAGACCCAGTACTTC
>TRBV11-2|-|TRBJ2-5|-
CASSLDPGDQTQYF
TGTGCCAGCAGCTTAGATCCTGGGGACCAGACCCAGTACTTC
>TRBV28|-|TRBJ1-2|-
CASSWGLYGYTF
TGTGCCAGCAGTTGGGGGCTTTATGGCTACACCTTC
>TRBV11-2|-|TRBJ2-5|-
CASSRTRDLWETQYF
TGTGCCAGCAGCCGAACCCGGGACTTGTGGGAGACCCAGTACTTC
>TRBV13|TRBD1|TRBJ1-2|-
CASSSTGIYGYTF
TGTGCCAGCAGCTCGACAGGGATCTATGGCTACACCTTC
>TRBV28|TRBD2|TRBJ2-3|-
CASREIGTSGSTDTQYF
TGTGCCAGCAGGGAGATTGGGACTAGCGGTAGCACAGATACGCAGTATTTT
>TRBV5-4|TRBD1|TRBJ2-7|-
CASSLGLQGYEQYF
TGTGCCAGCAGCTTGGGGCTACAGGGGTACGAGCAGTACTTC
>TRBV11-2|TRBD2|TRBJ2-5|-
CASSPPGLAGGETQYF
TGTGCCAGCAGCCCTCCGGGACTAGCGGGGGGGGAGACCCAGTACTTC
>TRBV13|-|TRBJ2-7|once
CASSLGAKNYEQYF
TGTGCCAGCAGCTTAGGGGCTAAAAACTACGAGCAGTACTTC